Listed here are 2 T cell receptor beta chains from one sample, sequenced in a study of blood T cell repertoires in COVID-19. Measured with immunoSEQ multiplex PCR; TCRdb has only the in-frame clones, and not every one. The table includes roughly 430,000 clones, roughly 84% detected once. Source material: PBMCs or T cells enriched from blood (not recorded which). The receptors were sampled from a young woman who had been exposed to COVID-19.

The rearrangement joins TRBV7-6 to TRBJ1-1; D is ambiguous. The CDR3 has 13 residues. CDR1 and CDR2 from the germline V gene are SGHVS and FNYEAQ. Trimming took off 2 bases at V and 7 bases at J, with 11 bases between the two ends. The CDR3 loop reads CASSLTPDIEAFF. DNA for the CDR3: TGTGCCAGCAGCTTAACACCAGACATTGAAGCTTTCTTT.

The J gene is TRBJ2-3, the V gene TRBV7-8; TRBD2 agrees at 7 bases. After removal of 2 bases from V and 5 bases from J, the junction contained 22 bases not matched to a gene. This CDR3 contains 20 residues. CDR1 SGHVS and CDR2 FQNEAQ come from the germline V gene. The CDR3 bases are TGTGCCAGCAGCTTACCGGCGGCGGGAGTTGATTTGCGTATTGGAGATACGCAGTATTTT. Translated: CASSLPAAGVDLRIGDTQYF.